The 24 T cell receptor beta chains presented below share a single source sample, sequenced in a study of beta chain features in type 1 diabetes. Every bit of the isolated RNA underwent reverse transcription, so sequencing read expressed TCRB transcripts. Using immunoSEQ multiplex PCR, the repertoire was profiled, and TCRdb retains in-frame clones only, with some absent. The sample holds some 150,000 clones, 40% to 60% seen once. Sequenced: Tregs from blood. The origin of the receptors is a man aged 18 to 29 in good health.

The chain carries TRBV18 and TRBJ1-1; 8 bases are shared with TRBD1. Germline values: CDR1 KGHSH, CDR2 LQKENI. CDR3 length equals 16 residues. V shed 6 bases and J 5 bases; nucleotides not matched to a gene: 14. The CDR3 sequence: CASSPRTGGGWTEAFF. Here the CDR3 DNA reads TGTGCCAGCTCGCCCCGAACAGGGGGAGGATGGACTGAAGCTTTCTTT.

The rearrangement joins TRBV18 to TRBJ1-5; D is unclear. Germline V gives CDR1 KGHSH, CDR2 LQKENI. The CDR3 contains 13 residues. V lost 3 bases and J 5 bases, leaving 8 bases between the germline ends. The CDR3: CASSPAEDQPQHF. CDR3 DNA: TGTGCCAGCTCACCGGCTGAGGATCAGCCCCAGCATTTT.

This clone was seen only a few times. The chain employs TRBV6-5 and TRBJ1-3; TRBD1 matches at 7 bases. The CDR3 is made up of 16 amino acids. The V gene's germline CDR1 is MNHEY and CDR2 SVGAGI. V gave up 2 bases and J gave up 2 bases; unmatched junction bases: 6. The CDR3: CASSYDREMAGNTIYF. The CDR3 DNA is TGTGCCAGCAGTTACGACAGGGAAATGGCTGGAAACACCATATATTTT.

The V call is TRBV7-9, the J call TRBJ2-6, with D maybe TRBD1 (6 bases). The CDR3 consists of 17 residues. Per the germline V gene, CDR1 is SEHNR and CDR2 is FQNEAQ (reference sequence). V shed 5 bases and J shed 0 bases, with 14 bases lying between them. This chain's CDR3 is CASSLRQERSGANVLTF. The CDR3 nucleotides are TGTGCCAGCAGCCTCAGACAGGAGCGCTCTGGGGCCAACGTCCTGACTTTC.

This clone was seen only a few times. In DNA form, the CDR3 reads TGCAGCGTTGCACGATCCGGGACAGAGGACGAGCAGTTCTTC. Its protein product is CSVARSGTEDEQFF. The rearrangement uses TRBV29-1 and TRBJ2-1, with 7 bases identical to TRBD1. In germline, CDR1 is SQVTM, CDR2 ANQGSEA. This CDR3 comprises 14 residues. The J segment lost 10 bases and the V segment lost 4 bases, leaving 13 bases of the junction unmatched.

The gene calls are TRBV10-3 and TRBJ2-2; the match to TRBD1 covers 7 bases. The CDR3 length is 15 residues. Germline lookup yields CDR1 ENHRY and CDR2 SYGVKD. After removal of 10 bases from V and 0 bases from J, the junction contained 8 bases not matched to a gene. Here the CDR3 DNA reads TGTGCCACCGGAGGACAGGACCCGAACACCGGGGAGCTGTTTTTT. It translates to CATGGQDPNTGELFF.

The rearrangement links TRBV27 to TRBJ2-7; 7 bases agree with TRBD2. The CDR3 loop spans 13 amino acids. Germline V gene sequence: CDR1 MNHEY, CDR2 SMNVEV (reference sequence). Germline trimming cut 3 bases from V and 8 bases from J; bases unmatched to any gene: 7. CDR3 bases: TGTGCCAGCAGTTTGCCGGGAGGAGTAAAGCAGTACTTC. This gives the protein CASSLPGGVKQYF.

This chain links TRBV5-6 with TRBJ1-1, with D perhaps matching TRBD1 (5 bases). Per germline, CDR1 SGHDT and CDR2 YYEEEE. Trimming removed 4 bases at V and 1 base at J, with 11 bases between. The CDR3 totals 14 residues. CDR3 bases: TGTGCCAGCAGCCTGACAGTTAGGAACACTGAAGCTTTCTTT. It translates to CASSLTVRNTEAFF.

The chain joins TRBV4-3 to TRBJ2-3; D is undetermined. Germline CDR1 LGHNA, CDR2 YSLEER. The V end was cut by 3 bases, the J end by 0 bases, with 7 bases between. The CDR3 spans 14 residues. The CDR3 reads CASSQGLSTDTQYF. For the CDR3, the DNA is TGCGCCAGCAGCCAGGGCCTTAGCACAGATACGCAGTATTTT.

The chain recombines TRBV30 with TRBJ2-3; 9 bases are shared with TRBD1. Germline V gene lookup returns CDR1 GTSNPN and CDR2 SVGIG (reference sequence). The CDR3 length is 13 residues. Trimming at V came to 3 bases and at J to 3 bases, leaving 1 base not matched to a gene. CDR3 sequence reads: CAWRGQGTDTQYF. Here the CDR3 DNA reads TGTGCCTGGAGGGGACAGGGTACAGATACGCAGTATTTT. Supplemented by reference TRBV30 and TRBJ2-3, the full variable domain reads SQTIHQWPATLVQPVGSPLSLECTVEGTSNPNLYWYRQAAGRGLQLLFYSVGIGQISSEVPQNLSASRPQDRQFILSSKKLLLSDSGFYLCAWRGQGTDTQYFGPGTRLTVL.

V and J are TRBV29-1 and TRBJ1-5, with TRBD1 matching 7 bases. The V and J ends lost 8 bases and 4 bases, in that order; junction bases with no gene match: 11. Germline V CDR1 and CDR2: SQVTM, ANQGSEA. The CDR3 is 14 residues long. This CDR3 reads CSPEEGARNQPQHF. CDR3 sequence (DNA): TGCAGCCCAGAGGAGGGGGCAAGGAATCAGCCCCAGCATTTT. The whole variable domain, remainder taken from reference TRBV29-1 and TRBJ1-5, is SAVISQKPSRDICQRGTSLTIQCQVDSQVTMMFWYRQQPGQSLTLIATANQGSEATYESGFVIDKFPISRPNLTFSTLTVSNMSPEDSSIYLCSPEEGARNQPQHFGDGTRLSIL.

This clone was counted between two and nine times. The rearrangement uses TRBV7-9 and TRBJ2-2; 9 bases fit TRBD2. The ends lost 5 bases at V and 1 base at J; junction bases unmatched: 2. The germline CDR1 and CDR2 sequences are SEHNR and FQNEAQ (reference sequence). The CDR3 has 15 amino acids. The CDR3 region is CASSKTSGNTGELFF. For the CDR3, the DNA is TGTGCCAGCAGCAAGACTAGCGGGAACACCGGGGAGCTGTTTTTT. The complete variable domain, with remaining parts taken from reference TRBV7-9 and TRBJ2-2, reads DTGVSQNPRHKITKRGQNVTFRCDPISEHNRLYWYRQTLGQGPEFLTYFQNEAQLEKSRLLSDRFSAERPKGSFSTLEIQRTEQGDSAMYLCASSKTSGNTGELFFGEGSRLTVL.

This clone has a handful of counts. Other DNA sequences in this specimen translate into the identical CDR3. J is TRBJ1-1 and V is TRBV5-4, with D perhaps TRBD1 (6 bases). CDR1 SGHNT and CDR2 YYREEE come from the germline V gene (reference sequence). The germline V and J ends were trimmed by 4 bases and 1 base, with 11 bases remaining between them. CDR3 length equals 14 residues. The CDR3 region is CASSPGQKNTEAFF. The CDR3 coding sequence is TGTGCCAGCAGCCCCGGACAGAAGAACACTGAAGCTTTCTTT.

This clone was seen a handful of times. The V call is TRBV19, the J call TRBJ1-2; TRBD1 is a possible D gene (6 bases). The CDR3 covers 14 residues. The germline V and J ends were trimmed by 6 bases and 3 bases, with 14 bases remaining between them. Germline CDR1 LNHDA, CDR2 SQIVND (reference sequence). The CDR3 DNA reads as TGTGCCAGTAGCTATACAGGGAAGCACTATGGCTACACCTTC. The encoded protein is CASSYTGKHYGYTF.

The chain employs TRBV28 and TRBJ1-2; D is ambiguous. The germline V gene has CDR1 MDHEN and CDR2 SYDVKM. This CDR3 spans 11 amino acids. The V gene lost 2 bases and the J gene lost 10 bases, with 8 bases spanning the gap. CDR3 in DNA: TGTGCCAGCAGTTTAGGAGCTGCCTACACCTTC. It encodes CASSLGAAYTF.

The chain joins TRBV5-1 to TRBJ2-2; 10 bases are a match to TRBD2. The V gene end was trimmed by 0 bases and the J gene end by 4 bases; junction bases not matched to a gene: 6. This CDR3 has 17 residues. Germline assignment: CDR1 SGHRS and CDR2 YFSETQ. The CDR3 DNA reads TGCGCCAGCAGCTTGGCCAAGCTAGCGGGGGTCACCGGGGAGCTGTTTTTT. Protein product: CASSLAKLAGVTGELFF.

The rearrangement links TRBV15 to TRBJ2-4, with D possibly matching TRBD1 (6 bases). The CDR3 consists of 15 residues. Trimming took 8 bases from V and 0 from J, leaving 14 bases between them. Looked up from germline, CDR1 is LNHNV and CDR2 is YYDKDF (reference sequence). The DNA of the CDR3 is TGTGCCACCGGAGAACAGGGTCTAGCCAAAAACATTCAGTACTTC. It codes for CATGEQGLAKNIQYF. The full variable domain, with the rest looked up from reference TRBV15 and TRBJ2-4, is DAMVIQNPRYQVTQFGKPVTLSCSQTLNHNVMYWYQQKSSQAPKLLFHYYDKDFNNEADTPDNFQSRRPNTSFCFLDIRSPGLGDTAMYLCATGEQGLAKNIQYFGAGTRLSVL.

This clone has a single count. J is TRBJ1-1 and V is TRBV25-1; tentatively, D is TRBD1 (6 bases). The CDR3 spans 13 residues. Trimming left V 3 bases short and J 4 bases short, with 9 bases between. Germline loops: CDR1 MGHDK, CDR2 SYGVNS. The CDR3 loop is CASSDTGFTEAFF. Here the CDR3 DNA reads TGTGCCAGCAGTGACACAGGGTTCACTGAAGCTTTCTTT.

V gene TRBV7-3 combines with J gene TRBJ2-3, with D maybe TRBD1 (6 bases). The CDR3 spans 13 residues. Germline values: CDR1 SGHTA, CDR2 FQGTGA. The V end was cut by 2 bases, the J end by 6 bases, with 9 bases between. CDR3 sequence (DNA): TGTGCCAGCAGCTTAGGGGGCCGGGATACGCAGTATTTT. Translation gives CASSLGGRDTQYF.

This chain links TRBV21-1 with TRBJ2-2; the D call in the table, TRBD1, was not verified against the DNA. TRBV21-1 is shown as a pseudogene. This CDR3 contains 17 residues. This CDR3 reads CASMTTGAGEGTGELFF. CDR3 DNA: TGTGCCAGCATGACTACCGGGGCAGGGGAAGGAACCGGGGAGCTGTTTTTT.

V and J are TRBV9 and TRBJ2-1, with D tentatively TRBD2 (5 bases). V was pared by 4 bases and J by 9 bases, with 11 bases between. Germline CDR1 reads SGDLS; CDR2 reads YYNGEE. This CDR3 is built from 12 residues. CDR3 nucleotides: TGTGCCAGCAGCCCCCGAGGGAGTGAGCAGTTCTTC. This translates into CASSPRGSEQFF.

This rearrangement joins TRBV7-2 to TRBJ1-2; TRBD1 matches 7 bases. V was pared by 5 bases and J by 7 bases, with 13 bases of the junction left unmatched. Germline V CDR1 and CDR2: SGHTA, FQGNSA. The CDR3 runs 15 residues. CDR3 DNA: TGTGCCAGCAGCCCCCGCCGACAGGGATTTAGTGGCTACACCTTC. Amino acids: CASSPRRQGFSGYTF. The full variable domain, completed using reference TRBV7-2 and TRBJ1-2, is GAGVSQSPSNKVTEKGKDVELRCDPISGHTALYWYRQSLGQGLEFLIYFQGNSAPDKSGLPSDRFSAERTGGSVSTLTIQRTQQEDSAVYLCASSPRRQGFSGYTFGSGTRLTVV.

This chain joins TRBV28 and TRBJ2-5, with 9 bases matching TRBD2. The better agreement between TRBJ2-7 and the DNA end casts doubt on the J call. The CDR3 totals 15 residues. Germline values: CDR1 MDHEN, CDR2 SYDVKM. CDR3 nucleotides: TGTGCCAGCAGTTCGATTAGCGGGAGAGCATACGAGCAGTACTTC. This sequence encodes CASSSISGRAYEQYF.

The DNA for the CDR3 is TGTGCCAGCAGCTTAGGAGGATCTAGCGGAACTCAAGAGACCCAGTACTTC. It specifies CASSLGGSSGTQETQYF. The gene calls are TRBV7-9 and TRBJ2-5; 7 positions agree with TRBD2. Trimming cost V 1 base and J 2 bases; bases outside gene matches: 10. CDR3 length equals 17 residues. The germline V gene has CDR1 SEHNR and CDR2 FQNEAQ (reference sequence).